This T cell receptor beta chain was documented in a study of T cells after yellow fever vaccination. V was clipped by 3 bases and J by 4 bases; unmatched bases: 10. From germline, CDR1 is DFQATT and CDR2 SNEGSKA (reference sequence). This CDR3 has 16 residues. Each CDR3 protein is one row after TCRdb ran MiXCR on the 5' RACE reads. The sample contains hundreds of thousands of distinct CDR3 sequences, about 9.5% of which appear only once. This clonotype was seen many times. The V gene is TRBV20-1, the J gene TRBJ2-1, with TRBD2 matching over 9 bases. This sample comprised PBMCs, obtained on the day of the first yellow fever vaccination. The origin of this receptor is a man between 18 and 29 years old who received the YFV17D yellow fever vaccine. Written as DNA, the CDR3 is TGCAGTGCTAGGGGAACCCAGCGGGGGGCTTACAATGAGCAGTTCTTC. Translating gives CSARGTQRGAYNEQFF.